The rows below give T cell receptor beta chains drawn from one sample of a study of vaccination and CD4 T cells after COVID-19. Via MiXCR, TCRdb re-called the PCR reads, giving one row per CDR3 protein. In the table there are about 5,600 distinct CDR3 sequences, about 45% of which are singletons. Their antigens are not known. The sample comprised CD4+ T cells from blood, cultured in vitro. The receptors come from a human donor in good health. Each CDR3 is given with its conserved first and last residue. Fields, in order: clone size, V gene, J gene, D gene, CDR3 protein, CDR3 DNA. The D gene is left open where the match is weak. Rows give clone size only sometimes, using once, few, many, or a class for an expanded clone.

size: .; V: TRBV2; J: TRBJ1-2; D: .; CDR3: CASRRRDGDYGYTF; DNA: TGTGCCAGCAGGAGAAGGGACGGAGACTATGGCTACACCTTC
size: few; V: TRBV7-2; J: TRBJ1-2; D: .; CDR3: CASSLGTLDYGYTF; DNA: TGTGCCAGCAGCTTAGGGACCCTCGACTATGGCTACACCTTC
size: few; V: TRBV15; J: TRBJ2-5; D: .; CDR3: CATSRDGQGGGTQYF; DNA: TGTGCCACCAGCAGAGATGGACAGGGAGGGGGGACCCAGTACTTC
size: few; V: TRBV6-1; J: TRBJ1-2; D: TRBD1; CDR3: CASSRQGVYGYTF; DNA: TGTGCCAGCAGCCGACAGGGAGTCTATGGCTACACCTTC
size: .; V: TRBV20-1; J: TRBJ1-5; D: .; CDR3: CSARIPGGSNQPQHF; DNA: TGCAGTGCTAGAATCCCCGGTGGCAGCAATCAGCCCCAGCATTTT
size: few; V: TRBV9; J: TRBJ2-5; D: .; CDR3: CASSVGHYQETQYF; DNA: TGTGCCAGCAGCGTCGGACATTACCAAGAGACCCAGTACTTC
size: .; V: TRBV12-3/TRBV12-4; J: TRBJ2-1; D: .; CDR3: CASSLTGITDEQFF; DNA: TGTGCCAGCAGTTTAACAGGGATCACGGATGAGCAGTTCTTC
size: .; V: TRBV20-1; J: TRBJ2-5; D: TRBD2; CDR3: CSARLGLAGWQETQYF; DNA: TGCAGTGCTAGATTAGGGCTAGCGGGGTGGCAAGAGACCCAGTACTTC
size: .; V: TRBV20-1; J: TRBJ2-6; D: .; CDR3: CSASGRGANVLTF; DNA: TGCAGTGCTAGCGGGCGTGGGGCCAACGTCCTGACTTTC
size: .; V: TRBV2; J: TRBJ2-7; D: TRBD1; CDR3: CASSEAGTGTYEQYF; DNA: TGTGCCAGCAGTGAAGCCGGGACAGGGACGTACGAGCAGTACTTC
size: once; V: TRBV30; J: TRBJ2-3; D: TRBD2; CDR3: CAWSRTSGGRTQYF; DNA: TGTGCCTGGAGTAGGACTAGCGGGGGGCGAACGCAGTATTTT
size: .; V: TRBV6-1; J: TRBJ2-7; D: TRBD2; CDR3: CASSITSGDYEQYF; DNA: TGTGCCAGCAGTATAACTAGCGGGGACTACGAGCAGTACTTC
size: .; V: TRBV20-1; J: TRBJ1-1; D: .; CDR3: CSAGRRTRGNTEAFF; DNA: TGCAGTGCGGGGAGACGAACCAGGGGGAACACTGAAGCTTTCTTT
size: .; V: TRBV6-1; J: TRBJ1-6; D: .; CDR3: CATRTTQASPNSPLHF; DNA: TGTGCCACCCGGACAACCCAGGCATCCCCCAATTCACCCCTCCACTTT
size: large; V: TRBV7-3; J: TRBJ2-1; D: TRBD2; CDR3: CASSLELAGEQFF; DNA: TGTGCCAGCAGCTTAGAACTAGCGGGAGAGCAGTTCTTC
size: .; V: TRBV11-2; J: TRBJ1-3; D: TRBD1; CDR3: CASSDRGSGNTIYF; DNA: TGTGCCAGCAGCGACAGGGGGTCTGGAAACACCATATATTTT
size: few; V: TRBV27; J: TRBJ1-1; D: .; CDR3: CASGVNTEAFF; DNA: TGTGCCAGCGGGGTGAACACTGAAGCTTTCTTT
size: .; V: TRBV5-1; J: TRBJ1-6; D: .; CDR3: CASSLVARNLGPLHF; DNA: TGCGCCAGCAGCTTGGTTGCGCGCAACCTGGGACCCCTCCACTTT
size: few; V: TRBV21-1; J: TRBJ1-6; D: .; CDR3: CASSRDSSYNSPLHF; DNA: TGTGCCAGCAGCAGGGACAGCTCCTATAATTCACCCCTCCACTTT
size: .; V: TRBV20-1; J: TRBJ2-4; D: .; CDR3: CSARSRGDKNIQYF; DNA: TGCAGTGCTAGGTCCAGGGGTGACAAAAACATTCAGTACTTC
size: few; V: TRBV7-2; J: TRBJ1-2; D: .; CDR3: CASSPDQRSGYGYTF; DNA: TGTGCCAGCAGCCCCGACCAGCGTTCCGGGTATGGCTACACCTTC
size: .; V: TRBV7-5; J: TRBJ2-7; D: .; CDR3: CISVPTPEYF; DNA: .
size: .; V: TRBV10-1; J: TRBJ2-1; D: .; CDR3: CASSKSSYNEQFF; DNA: TGCGCCAGCAGTAAGAGCTCCTACAATGAGCAGTTCTTC
size: .; V: TRBV10-3; J: TRBJ1-1; D: TRBD1; CDR3: CAISHGTGDTEAFF; DNA: TGTGCCATCAGTCATGGGACAGGTGACACTGAAGCTTTCTTT
size: .; V: TRBV28; J: TRBJ2-5; D: TRBD1; CDR3: CASSSFGQGDNKETQYF; DNA: TGTGCCAGCAGTTCTTTCGGACAGGGGGACAACAAAGAGACCCAGTACTTC
size: .; V: TRBV7-2; J: TRBJ2-7; D: .; CDR3: CASSLGQGGFYEQYF; DNA: TGTGCCAGCAGCTTAGGGCAGGGAGGATTCTACGAGCAGTACTTC
size: .; V: TRBV2; J: TRBJ1-6; D: .; CDR3: CASSESLGLNNSPLHF; DNA: TGTGCCAGCAGTGAAAGCCTGGGGCTAAATAATTCACCCCTCCACTTT
size: .; V: TRBV7-9; J: TRBJ2-1; D: TRBD1; CDR3: CASSLAALTGFNNEQFF; DNA: TGTGCCAGCAGCTTAGCGGCCCTGACAGGGTTCAACAATGAGCAGTTCTTC
size: .; V: TRBV7-3; J: TRBJ1-1; D: .; CDR3: CASSPGSQGPNTEAFF; DNA: TGTGCCAGCAGCCCAGGGTCCCAGGGACCGAACACTGAAGCTTTCTTT
size: .; V: TRBV19; J: TRBJ1-5; D: .; CDR3: CASSIWGYGLNQPQHF; DNA: TGTGCCAGTAGTATTTGGGGGTACGGACTTAATCAGCCCCAGCATTTT
size: .; V: TRBV12-3/TRBV12-4; J: TRBJ1-2; D: .; CDR3: CASSLGPNYGYTF; DNA: TGTGCCAGCAGTTTGGGGCCGAACTATGGCTACACCTTC
size: once; V: TRBV29-1; J: TRBJ1-2; D: .; CDR3: CSVAGQAALGGYTF; DNA: TGCAGCGTTGCCGGGCAGGCCGCTTTGGGCGGCTACACCTTC
size: .; V: TRBV6-1; J: TRBJ1-1; D: .; CDR3: CATQRVKDTEAFF; DNA: TGTGCCACTCAACGAGTCAAAGACACTGAAGCTTTCTTT
size: .; V: TRBV6-5; J: TRBJ2-7; D: .; CDR3: CASSLSDDVWNEQYF; DNA: TGTGCCAGCAGTTTGTCGGATGATGTTTGGAACGAGCAGTACTTC
size: .; V: TRBV15; J: TRBJ2-3; D: .; CDR3: CATSRDALSTDTQYF; DNA: TGTGCCACCAGCAGAGATGCCCTTAGCACAGATACGCAGTATTTT
size: few; V: TRBV20-1; J: TRBJ1-5; D: .; CDR3: CSATQGNQPQHF; DNA: TGCAGTGCCACCCAGGGAAATCAGCCCCAGCATTTT
size: hyperexpanded; V: TRBV20-1; J: TRBJ1-1; D: .; CDR3: CSARDAPEAFF; DNA: TGCAGTGCTAGAGATGCCCCTGAAGCTTTCTTT
size: .; V: TRBV5-5; J: TRBJ1-1; D: .; CDR3: CASSLARFTEAFF; DNA: TGTGCCAGCAGCTTGGCCCGGTTCACTGAAGCTTTCTTT
size: .; V: TRBV19; J: TRBJ1-1; D: .; CDR3: CASSILKNTEAFF; DNA: TGTGCCAGTAGTATTCTCAAGAACACTGAAGCTTTCTTT
size: few; V: TRBV6-4; J: TRBJ2-3; D: .; CDR3: CASSAGSTDTQYF; DNA: TGTGCCAGCAGTGCGGGTAGCACAGATACGCAGTATTTT
size: few; V: TRBV27; J: TRBJ1-2; D: .; CDR3: CASSLSGRGYTF; DNA: TGTGCCAGCAGTTTATCGGGGAGGGGCTACACCTTC
size: .; V: TRBV19; J: TRBJ1-6; D: TRBD1; CDR3: CASSPGQGYSPLHF; DNA: TGTGCCAGTAGCCCGGGACAGGGTTATTCACCCCTCCACTTT
size: .; V: TRBV7-9; J: TRBJ1-6; D: .; CDR3: CASQTWGAGQENSPLHF; DNA: TGTGCCAGCCAAACCTGGGGGGCGGGGCAGGAAAATTCACCCCTCCACTTT
size: few; V: TRBV7-2; J: TRBJ2-7; D: .; CDR3: CASSSNTYEQYF; DNA: TGTGCCAGCAGCTCAAATACCTACGAGCAGTACTTC
size: .; V: TRBV7-8; J: TRBJ2-5; D: .; CDR3: CASSLVLNQYF; DNA: TGTGCCAGCAGCTTAGTACTGAACCAGTACTTC
size: .; V: TRBV7-2; J: TRBJ1-3; D: .; CDR3: CASSSYLESGNTIYF; DNA: TGTGCCAGCAGCTCCTACCTGGAATCTGGAAACACCATATATTTT
size: .; V: TRBV7-3; J: TRBJ2-1; D: TRBD2; CDR3: CASSLIGGGVYNEQFF; DNA: TGTGCCAGCAGCTTAATCGGCGGGGGGGTGTACAATGAGCAGTTCTTC
size: .; V: TRBV10-3; J: TRBJ1-1; D: .; CDR3: CATYHSGGTEAFF; DNA: TGTGCCACTTACCACTCCGGGGGCACTGAAGCTTTCTTT
size: once; V: TRBV11-2; J: TRBJ1-5; D: .; CDR3: CASSLENEPQHF; DNA: TGTGCCAGCAGCTTAGAAAATGAGCCCCAGCATTTT
size: few; V: TRBV19; J: TRBJ1-5; D: TRBD1; CDR3: CASSMGTGGNQPQHF; DNA: TGTGCCAGTAGTATGGGGACAGGGGGCAATCAGCCCCAGCATTTT
size: .; V: TRBV29-1; J: TRBJ1-1; D: .; CDR3: CSVSGLSNTEAFF; DNA: TGCAGCGTCTCGGGGTTAAGTAACACTGAAGCTTTCTTT
size: .; V: TRBV6-2/TRBV6-3; J: TRBJ1-5; D: .; CDR3: CASSLDTTNQPQHF; DNA: TGTGCCAGCAGCCTTGACACAACCAATCAGCCCCAGCATTTT
size: .; V: TRBV6-5; J: TRBJ2-7; D: .; CDR3: CASSYSGGTESYEQYF; DNA: TGTGCCAGCAGTTACTCAGGAGGAACGGAGTCCTACGAGCAGTACTTC
size: few; V: TRBV9; J: TRBJ1-2; D: .; CDR3: CASSGTYGYTF; DNA: TGTGCCAGCAGCGGCACCTATGGCTACACCTTC
size: .; V: TRBV7-3; J: TRBJ2-7; D: .; CDR3: CASSLRYSYEQYF; DNA: TGTGCCAGCAGCTTAAGGTACTCCTACGAGCAGTACTTC